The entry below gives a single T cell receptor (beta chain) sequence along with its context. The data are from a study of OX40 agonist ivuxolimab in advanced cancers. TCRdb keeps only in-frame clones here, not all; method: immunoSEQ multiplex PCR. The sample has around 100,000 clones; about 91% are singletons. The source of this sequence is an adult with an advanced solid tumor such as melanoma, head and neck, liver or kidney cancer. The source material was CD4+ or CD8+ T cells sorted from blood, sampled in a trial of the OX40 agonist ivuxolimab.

The CDR3 protein is CATSRDKREGQPQHF. CDR3 sequence (DNA): TGTGCCACCAGCAGAGATAAGAGGGAAGGTCAGCCCCAGCATTTT. The genes are TRBV15 and TRBJ1-5; D not resolved. Germline V gene data show CDR1 as LNHNV and CDR2 as YYDKDF (reference sequence). The CDR3 is made up of 15 amino acids. V shed 0 bases and J shed 6 bases, with 12 bases lying between them.